This TCR beta chain comes out of a study of T cell repertoires in cytomegalovirus infection. Study at large: It can be stated that public TCR beta signatures indicated CMV infection as well as a matching HLA type.

TCRdb re-called the reads through MiXCR, storing one row per CDR3 protein. The sample has more than 350,000 distinct CDR3 sequences, approximately 33% seen once. The length of the CDR3 is 15 residues. CDR1 is SNHLY, CDR2 FYNNEI, per germline. The ends lost 5 bases at V and 4 bases at J; junction bases unmatched: 6. The sample holds a few counts of this clonotype. What it recognizes is unknown. Overall study results and limits: Frequencies of public TCR beta families were cumulated, and this identified carriers of CMV plus the relevant HLA. The ex vivo response showed dominance by HLA-C-restricted CMV-specific TCR beta clonotypes.

The sequence came from a human donor in good health (CMV status not recorded). Some clones in this sample may be carry-over from other donors' samples. The chain carries TRBV2 and TRBJ2-3; TRBD1 aligns across 10 bases. The specimen was PBMCs. The CDR3 protein is CASSPRTGGSDTQYF. For the CDR3, the DNA is TGTGCCAGCAGTCCAAGGACAGGGGGATCAGATACGCAGTATTTT.